The present TCR beta chain was sequenced within a study of blood T cells in healthy people across ages. The study's findings and limits: Bulk PBMC profiling left naive and antigen-experienced comparisons inconclusive.

The ends lost 0 bases at V and 0 bases at J; junction bases unmatched: 7. Germline V gives CDR1 SGHDN, CDR2 FVKESK. The CDR3 extends over 17 amino acids. Ten milliliters of peripheral blood were drawn from each donor into EDTA-treated tubes. Isolated per sample were at least 7 million PBMCs. A second PCR, run for about 6 to 11 cycles, used a sample-barcoded 5' primer plus a J-beta primer mix. Using its own MiXCR run on the 5' RACE reads, TCRdb lists one record per CDR3 protein. This table has approximately 790,000 distinct CDR3 sequences, around two thirds appearing once. This clonotype has just one count. Its antigen is currently unknown.

This sequence was found in a man younger than 40 in good health. The chain links TRBV14 to TRBJ1-2, with 7 bases lining up with TRBD1. The sequencing input was blood. CDR3 loop: CASSQEYRGKTNYGYTF. The CDR3, as DNA: TGTGCCAGCAGCCAAGAATACAGGGGCAAGACTAACTATGGCTACACCTTC. Filled out from reference TRBV14 and TRBJ1-2, the complete variable domain reads EAGVTQFPSHSVIEKGQTVTLRCDPISGHDNLYWYRRVMGKEIKFLLHFVKESKQDESGMPNNRFLAERTGGTYSTLKVQPAELEDSGVYFCASSQEYRGKTNYGYTFGSGTRLTVV.